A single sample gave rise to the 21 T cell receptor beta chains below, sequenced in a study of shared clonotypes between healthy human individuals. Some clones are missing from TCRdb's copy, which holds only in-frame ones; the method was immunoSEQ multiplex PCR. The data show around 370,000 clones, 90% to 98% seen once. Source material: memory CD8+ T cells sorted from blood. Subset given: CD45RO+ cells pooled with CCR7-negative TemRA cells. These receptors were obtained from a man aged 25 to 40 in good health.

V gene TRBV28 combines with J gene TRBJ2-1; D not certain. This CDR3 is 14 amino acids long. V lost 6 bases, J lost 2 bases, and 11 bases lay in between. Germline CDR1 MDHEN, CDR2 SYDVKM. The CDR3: CASRLATPYNEQFF. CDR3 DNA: TGTGCCAGCAGGTTAGCTACCCCCTACAATGAGCAGTTCTTC. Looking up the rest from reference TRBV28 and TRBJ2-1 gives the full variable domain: DVKVTQSSRYLVKRTGEKVFLECVQDMDHENMFWYRQDPGLGLRLIYFSYDVKMKEKGDIPEGYSVSREKKERFSLILESASTNQTSMYLCASRLATPYNEQFFGPGTRLTVL.

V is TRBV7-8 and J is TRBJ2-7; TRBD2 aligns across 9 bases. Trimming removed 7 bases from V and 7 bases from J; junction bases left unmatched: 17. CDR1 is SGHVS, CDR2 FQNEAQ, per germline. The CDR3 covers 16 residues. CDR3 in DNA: TGTGCCAGCACTCCGCAGTCTAGCGCGGGGGGGAGGGAGCAGTACTTC. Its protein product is CASTPQSSAGGREQYF. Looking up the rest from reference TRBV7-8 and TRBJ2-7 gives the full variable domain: GAGVSQSPRYKVAKRGQDVALRCDPISGHVSLFWYQQALGQGPEFLTYFQNEAQLDKSGLPSDRFFAERPEGSVSTLKIQRTQQEDSAVYLCASTPQSSAGGREQYFGPGTRLTVT.

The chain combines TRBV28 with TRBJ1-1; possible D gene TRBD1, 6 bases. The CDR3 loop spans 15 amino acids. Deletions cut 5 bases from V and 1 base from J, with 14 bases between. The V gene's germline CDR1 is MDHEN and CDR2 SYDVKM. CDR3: CASSPPRGKNTEAFF. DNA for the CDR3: TGTGCCAGCAGTCCCCCCAGGGGAAAGAACACTGAAGCTTTCTTT.

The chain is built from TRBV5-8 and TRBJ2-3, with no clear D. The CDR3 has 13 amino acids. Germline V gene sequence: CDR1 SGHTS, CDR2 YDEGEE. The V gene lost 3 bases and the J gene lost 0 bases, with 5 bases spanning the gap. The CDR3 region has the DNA TGTGCCAGCAGCTCGACTAGCACAGATACGCAGTATTTT. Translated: CASSSTSTDTQYF.

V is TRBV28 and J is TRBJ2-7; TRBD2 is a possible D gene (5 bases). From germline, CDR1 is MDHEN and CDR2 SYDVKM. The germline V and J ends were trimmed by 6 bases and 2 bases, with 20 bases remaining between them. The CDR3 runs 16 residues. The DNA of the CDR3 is TGTGCCAGCAGCTTCAGCCCGGTAGCGCTCACCTACGAGCAGTACTTC. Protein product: CASSFSPVALTYEQYF.

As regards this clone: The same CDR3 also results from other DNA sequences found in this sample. The CDR3 nucleotides read TGTGCCTGGAGTGTGGGGGGGTACAATGAGCAGTTCTTC. It is translated as CAWSVGGYNEQFF. The rearrangement links TRBV30 to TRBJ2-1; TRBD2 agrees at 7 bases. Germline V gene lookup returns CDR1 GTSNPN and CDR2 SVGIG (reference sequence). The CDR3 is 13 residues long. The V gene end was trimmed by 0 bases and the J gene end by 4 bases; junction bases not matched to a gene: 0.

CDR3 loop: CAWSVGGSEYEQYF. As DNA, the CDR3 is TGTGCCTGGAGTGTAGGCGGGAGTGAATACGAGCAGTACTTC. The V call is TRBV30, the J call TRBJ2-7, with 7 bases lining up with TRBD2. The ends lost 0 bases at V and 4 bases at J; junction bases unmatched: 6. The CDR3 spans 14 residues. Per the germline V gene, CDR1 is GTSNPN and CDR2 is SVGIG (reference sequence).

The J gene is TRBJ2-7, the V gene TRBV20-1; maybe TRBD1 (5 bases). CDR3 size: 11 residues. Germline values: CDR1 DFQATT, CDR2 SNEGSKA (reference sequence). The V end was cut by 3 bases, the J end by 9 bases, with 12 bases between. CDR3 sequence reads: CSASKGLGQYF. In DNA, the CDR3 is TGCAGTGCTAGTAAGGGGCTAGGGCAGTACTTC.

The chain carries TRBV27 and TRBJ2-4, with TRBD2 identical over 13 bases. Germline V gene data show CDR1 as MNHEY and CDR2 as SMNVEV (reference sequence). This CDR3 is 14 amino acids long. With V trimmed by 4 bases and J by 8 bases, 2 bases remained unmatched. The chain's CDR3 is CASSWTSGRHIQYF. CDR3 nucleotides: TGTGCCAGCAGTTGGACTAGCGGGAGACACATTCAGTACTTC.

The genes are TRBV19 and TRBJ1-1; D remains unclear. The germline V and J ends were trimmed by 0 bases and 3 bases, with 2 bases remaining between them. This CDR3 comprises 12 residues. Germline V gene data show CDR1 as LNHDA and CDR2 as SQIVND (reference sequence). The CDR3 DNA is TGTGCCAGTAGTATAGATGACACTGAAGCTTTCTTT. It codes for CASSIDDTEAFF.

DNA for the CDR3: TGTGCCAGCAGTTACAGAGCGGGGCACTCCTACGAGCAGTACTTC. Residues: CASSYRAGHSYEQYF. The chain employs TRBV6-5 and TRBJ2-7, with 7 positions matching TRBD2. Germline lookup yields CDR1 MNHEY and CDR2 SVGAGI. Trimming removed 2 bases from V and 0 bases from J; junction bases left unmatched: 4. The CDR3 is 15 residues long.

CDR3 nucleotides: TGTGCCAGCCAGCCCCGGGAGCGGGCCCAGTACTTC. This codes for CASQPRERAQYF. The gene calls are TRBV6-1 and TRBJ2-5; D possibly corresponds to TRBD2 (6 bases). Germline CDR1 and CDR2: MNHNS and SASEGT. The CDR3 runs 12 residues. V was pared by 8 bases and J by 9 bases, with 16 bases between.

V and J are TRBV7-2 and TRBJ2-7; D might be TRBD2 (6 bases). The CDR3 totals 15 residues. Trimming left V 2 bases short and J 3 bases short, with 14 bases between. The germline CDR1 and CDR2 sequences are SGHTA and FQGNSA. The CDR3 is CASSLYTSRDYEQYF. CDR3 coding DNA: TGTGCCAGCAGCTTATACACTAGCCGAGACTACGAGCAGTACTTC.

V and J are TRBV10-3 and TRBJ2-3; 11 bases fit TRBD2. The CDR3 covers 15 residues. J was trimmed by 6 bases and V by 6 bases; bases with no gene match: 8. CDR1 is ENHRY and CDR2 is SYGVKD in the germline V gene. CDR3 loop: CAIRIAGGPKDTQYF. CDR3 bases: TGTGCCATCAGGATAGCGGGAGGGCCAAAGGATACGCAGTATTTT.

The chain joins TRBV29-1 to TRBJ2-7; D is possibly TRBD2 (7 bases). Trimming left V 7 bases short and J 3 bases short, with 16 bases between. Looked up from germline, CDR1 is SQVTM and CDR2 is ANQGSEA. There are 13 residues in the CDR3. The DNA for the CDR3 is TGCAGCGCTGCGCGGGGGCGCCTCTACGAGCAGTACTTC. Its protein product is CSAARGRLYEQYF.

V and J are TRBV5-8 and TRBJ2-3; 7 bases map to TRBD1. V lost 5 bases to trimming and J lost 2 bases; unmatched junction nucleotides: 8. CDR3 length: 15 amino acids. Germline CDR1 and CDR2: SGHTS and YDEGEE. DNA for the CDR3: TGTGCCAGCAGAACGGGACAGTTCTTCACAGATACGCAGTATTTT. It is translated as CASRTGQFFTDTQYF. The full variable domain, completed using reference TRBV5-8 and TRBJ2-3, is EAGVTQSPTHLIKTRGQQATLRCSPISGHTSVYWYQQALGLGLQFLLWYDEGEERNRGNFPPRFSGRQFPNYSSELNVNALELEDSALYLCASRTGQFFTDTQYFGPGTRLTVL.

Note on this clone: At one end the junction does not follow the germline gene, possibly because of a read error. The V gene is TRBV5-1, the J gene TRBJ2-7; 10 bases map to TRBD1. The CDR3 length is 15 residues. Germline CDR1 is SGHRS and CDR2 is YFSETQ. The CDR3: CASSLDRGSSYEQYF. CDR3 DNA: TGCGCCAGCAGTTTGGACAGGGGGAGCTCCTACGAGCAGTACTTC.

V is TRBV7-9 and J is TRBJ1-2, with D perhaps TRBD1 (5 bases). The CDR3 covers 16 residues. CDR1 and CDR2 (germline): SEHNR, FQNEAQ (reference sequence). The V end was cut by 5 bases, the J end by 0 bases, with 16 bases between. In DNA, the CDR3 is TGTGCCAGCAGCCCCGGGGAAAGGGGAACTAACTATGGCTACACCTTC. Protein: CASSPGERGTNYGYTF.

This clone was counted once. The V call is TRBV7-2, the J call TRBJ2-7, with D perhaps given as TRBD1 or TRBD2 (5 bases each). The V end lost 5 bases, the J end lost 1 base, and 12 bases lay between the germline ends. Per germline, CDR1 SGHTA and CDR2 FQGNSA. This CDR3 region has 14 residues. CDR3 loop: CASSETGRSYEQYF. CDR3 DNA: TGTGCCAGCAGCGAGACGGGACGGTCCTACGAGCAGTACTTC.

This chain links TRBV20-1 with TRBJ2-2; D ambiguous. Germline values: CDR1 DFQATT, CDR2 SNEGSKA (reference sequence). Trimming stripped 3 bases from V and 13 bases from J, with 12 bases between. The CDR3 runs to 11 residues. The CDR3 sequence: CSASDNLGLFF. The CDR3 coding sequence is TGCAGTGCTAGCGATAATTTGGGGCTGTTTTTT.

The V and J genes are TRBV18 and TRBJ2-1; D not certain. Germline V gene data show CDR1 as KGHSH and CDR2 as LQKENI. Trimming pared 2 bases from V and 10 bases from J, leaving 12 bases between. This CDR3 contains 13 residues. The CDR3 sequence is CASSPGTLGEQFF. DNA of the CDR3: TGTGCCAGCTCACCAGGTACTCTAGGGGAGCAGTTCTTC.